This TCR beta chain was observed in a study of tissue T cells after allogeneic stem cell transplantation. As for the study in general: Several unmodified and three CD34-selected T-cell-depleted grafts went to graft-versus-host disease patients. Study-wide findings and caveats: Across patients, clones rarely overlapped, yet motif clusters were shared tissue-specifically.

The CDR3 covers 12 residues. Germline loops: CDR1 SGHRS, CDR2 YFSETQ. Deletions cut 6 bases from V and 6 bases from J, with 12 bases between. Using immunoSEQ multiplex PCR, the repertoire was profiled, and TCRdb retains in-frame clones only, with some absent. The sample includes 8,000 or so clones, just under 80% of them seen just once. For this clone: Its antigen is still unknown.

Sequencing was performed on skin, taken at autopsy. This TCR was sampled from a male patient over 55 with steroid-refractory graft-versus-host disease after an allogeneic stem cell transplant. Some T cells may be the graft donor's. The V gene is TRBV5-1, the J gene TRBJ1-2; D unresolved. The CDR3 region has the DNA TGCGCCAGCACCCTAGGCGTCAATGGCTACACCTTC. This encodes CASTLGVNGYTF.